The rows below give T cell receptor beta chains drawn from one sample of a study of blood T cell repertoires in COVID-19. Clones were read by immunoSEQ multiplex PCR, and TCRdb kept only the in-frame ones, dropping some. The table lists around 250,000 clones, around 90% of them singletons. Sequencing input: PBMCs or T cells enriched from blood (not recorded which). The receptors were sampled from a woman aged 40 to 50 who had been exposed to COVID-19. The CDR3 runs from the conserved cysteine through the conserved F or W. Fields, in order: D gene, clone size, CDR3 length, V gene, J gene, CDR3 DNA, CDR3 protein. D genes are given only for firm matches. For some rows the clone size is stated as once, few or many, or as a class when expanded; others skip it.

>-|once|16|TRBV4-2|TRBJ2-2
TGTGCCAGCAGCCCCGCGGGACGCTTCGACACCGGGGAGCTGTTTTTT
CASSPAGRFDTGELFF
>-|few|14|TRBV7-9|TRBJ1-1
TGTGCCAGCAGCTCCTTGCAGTGGTCCACTGAAGCTTTCTTT
CASSSLQWSTEAFF
>TRBD2|-|19|TRBV7-2|TRBJ2-3
TGTGCCAGCAGCCTATCCCCTCCTAGCGGGAGACATAACACAGATACGCAGTATTTT
CASSLSPPSGRHNTDTQYF
>-|-|14|TRBV14|TRBJ1-1
TGTGCCAGCAGCCAAGAAGCCGAGGTAACTGAAGCTTTCTTT
CASSQEAEVTEAFF
>TRBD1|-|15|TRBV24-1|TRBJ1-2
TGTGCCACCAGTGATTCGACAGGGGGCAGGTATGGCTACACCTTC
CATSDSTGGRYGYTF
>TRBD2|-|16|TRBV28|TRBJ2-1
TGTGCCAGCAGTTTTCCAGGACTAGCGGGAGGGAGGGAGCAGTTCTTC
CASSFPGLAGGREQFF
>TRBD2|once|17|TRBV4-3|TRBJ2-3
TGCGCCAGCAGCCAGGGGGAGCTAGCGGGGGTCACAGATACGCAGTATTTT
CASSQGELAGVTDTQYF
>-|-|14|TRBV7-2|TRBJ1-1
TGTGCCAGCAGCTTCTTGACAGAGAACACTGAAGCTTTCTTT
CASSFLTENTEAFF
>TRBD1|-|15|TRBV4-3|TRBJ1-1
TGCGCCAGCAGCCGATGGACAGGAATGAACACTGAAGCTTTCTTT
CASSRWTGMNTEAFF
>TRBD1|once|12|TRBV2|TRBJ2-3
TGTGCCAGCAGGAGGGGGCCAGATACGCAGTATTTT
CASRRGPDTQYF
>-|-|15|TRBV5-1|TRBJ1-3
TGCGCCAGCAGCATACAGGGTATCTCTGGAAACACCATATATTTT
CASSIQGISGNTIYF
>TRBD1|-|16|TRBV5-1|TRBJ1-3
TGCGCCAGCAGCGGGCAGACAGGGGTACCTGGAAACACCATATATTTT
CASSGQTGVPGNTIYF
>-|-|17|TRBV6-4|TRBJ1-2
TGTGCCAGCAGTGGCGGCCATTTAGTCGGAGGGGACCATGGCTACACCTTC
CASSGGHLVGGDHGYTF
>TRBD1|once|14|TRBV6-5|TRBJ2-7
TGTGCCAGCAGTCGACAGGGGGCTCTGGACGAGCAGTACTTC
CASSRQGALDEQYF
>-|-|15|TRBV6-2/TRBV6-3|TRBJ1-5
TGTGCCAGCAGTCGAGGACAGTATAGCAATCAGCCCCAGCATTTT
CASSRGQYSNQPQHF
>TRBD2|-|15|TRBV7-3|TRBJ2-3
TGTGCCAGCAGCTGGCTAGCGGGGGGGCTCGATACGCAGTATTTT
CASSWLAGGLDTQYF
>-|once|15|TRBV7-9|TRBJ2-3
TGTGCCAGCAGCTTAGAACGGGTGAGCACAGATACGCAGTATTTT
CASSLERVSTDTQYF
>-|-|13|TRBV5-1|TRBJ2-1
TGCGCCAGCAGCTCGGTTACGTACAATGAGCAGTTCTTC
CASSSVTYNEQFF
>TRBD1|-|18|TRBV15|TRBJ2-5
TGTGCCACCAGTCCCACCCGCTGGGACAGCCCTTACCCGGAGACCCAGTACTTC
CATSPTRWDSPYPETQYF
>-|-|14|TRBV6-5|TRBJ2-5
TGTGCCAGCAGTCCGATCCCCTGGGGCGAGACCCAGTACTTC
CASSPIPWGETQYF
>TRBD2|-|16|TRBV2|TRBJ2-1
TGTGCCAGCTGGGCTAGCGGGGGGGCGGCCTACAATGAGCAGTTCTTC
CASWASGGAAYNEQFF
>TRBD1|-|14|TRBV19|TRBJ1-1
TGTGCCAGTACCTGGACAGGGGCGAACACTGAAGCTTTCTTT
CASTWTGANTEAFF
>TRBD2|-|16|TRBV11-3|TRBJ2-1
TGTGCCAGCAGCTTAATAGCGGGAGGGCCCGGGAATGAGCAGTTCTTC
CASSLIAGGPGNEQFF
>TRBD1|-|13|TRBV7-2|TRBJ1-1
TGTGCCAGCAGGGACAGGGGGGACACTGAAGCTTTCTTT
CASRDRGDTEAFF
>-|-|14|TRBV4-2|TRBJ1-5
TGTGCCAGCACCCTGGAGGAGGGCAATCAGCCCCAGCATTTT
CASTLEEGNQPQHF
>-|-|17|TRBV25-1|TRBJ1-6
TGTGCCAGCAGTGAAGGACCAGGACTAATTGTGTATTCACCCCTCCACTTT
CASSEGPGLIVYSPLHF